The clone carrying this T cell receptor (beta chain) was recorded a few times. MiXCR, run by TCRdb on the RT-PCR reads, gives a single entry per CDR3 protein. The repertoire holds about a million distinct CDR3 sequences, with about 20% as singletons. This entry belongs to a study of patients and donors after allogeneic stem cell transplantation. The CDR3 contains 16 residues. The ends lost 4 bases at V and 3 bases at J; junction bases unmatched: 8. Looked up from germline, CDR1 is SGHAT and CDR2 is FQDESV (reference sequence). The V call is TRBV11-1, the J call TRBJ2-7; 11 nucleotides line up with TRBD1. Sequences were obtained from blood, either unsorted or a sorted T cell fraction (not recorded which). The receptor was isolated from a human donor who was either an allogeneic HSCT recipient or a stem cell or donor lymphocyte infusion donor (not recorded which). It is not recorded whose cells these are; they may come from a transplant donor. The chain's CDR3 is CASSSHTGTGGYEQYF. As DNA, the CDR3 is TGTGCCAGCAGCTCCCATACCGGGACAGGGGGCTACGAGCAGTACTTC.